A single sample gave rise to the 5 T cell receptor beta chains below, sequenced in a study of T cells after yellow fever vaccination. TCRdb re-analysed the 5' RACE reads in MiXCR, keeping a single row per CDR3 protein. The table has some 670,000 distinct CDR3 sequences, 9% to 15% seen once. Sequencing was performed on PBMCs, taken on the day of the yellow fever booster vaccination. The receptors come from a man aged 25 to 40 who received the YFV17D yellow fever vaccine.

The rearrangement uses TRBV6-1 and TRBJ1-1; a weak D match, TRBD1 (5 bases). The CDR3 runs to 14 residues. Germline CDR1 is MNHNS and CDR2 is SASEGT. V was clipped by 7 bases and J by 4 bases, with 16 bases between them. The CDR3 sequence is CASKIDAGGTEAFF. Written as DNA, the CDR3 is TGTGCCAGCAAAATTGACGCGGGGGGCACTGAAGCTTTCTTT.

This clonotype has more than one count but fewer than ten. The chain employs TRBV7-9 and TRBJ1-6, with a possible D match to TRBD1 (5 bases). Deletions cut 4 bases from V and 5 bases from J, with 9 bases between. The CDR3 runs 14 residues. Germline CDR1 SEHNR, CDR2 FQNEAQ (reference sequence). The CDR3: CASSYDRNNSPLHF. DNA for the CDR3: TGTGCCAGCAGCTATGACAGAAATAATTCACCCCTCCACTTT.

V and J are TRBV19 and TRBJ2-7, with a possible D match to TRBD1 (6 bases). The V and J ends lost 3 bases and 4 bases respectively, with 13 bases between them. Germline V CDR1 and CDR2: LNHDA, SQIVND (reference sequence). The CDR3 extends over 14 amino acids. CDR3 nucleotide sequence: TGTGCCAGTAGTATGGCCGGACAGAGATACGAGCAGTACTTC. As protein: CASSMAGQRYEQYF.

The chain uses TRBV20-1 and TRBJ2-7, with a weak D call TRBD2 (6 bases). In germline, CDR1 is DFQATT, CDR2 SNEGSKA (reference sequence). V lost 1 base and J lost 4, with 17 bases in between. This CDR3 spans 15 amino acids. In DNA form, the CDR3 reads TGCAGTGCTAGAGTAGCGGAGCTGACACAGTACGAGCAGTACTTC. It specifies CSARVAELTQYEQYF.

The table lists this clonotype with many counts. CDR3: CASSPGQGHNSPLHF. The CDR3 region has the DNA TGTGCCAGCAGCCCAGGACAGGGACATAATTCACCCCTCCACTTT. The chain recombines TRBV7-9 with TRBJ1-6; 8 bases align to TRBD1. Trimming removed 5 bases from V and 5 bases from J; junction bases left unmatched: 5. Germline V CDR1 and CDR2: SEHNR, FQNEAQ (reference sequence). The CDR3 consists of 15 residues.